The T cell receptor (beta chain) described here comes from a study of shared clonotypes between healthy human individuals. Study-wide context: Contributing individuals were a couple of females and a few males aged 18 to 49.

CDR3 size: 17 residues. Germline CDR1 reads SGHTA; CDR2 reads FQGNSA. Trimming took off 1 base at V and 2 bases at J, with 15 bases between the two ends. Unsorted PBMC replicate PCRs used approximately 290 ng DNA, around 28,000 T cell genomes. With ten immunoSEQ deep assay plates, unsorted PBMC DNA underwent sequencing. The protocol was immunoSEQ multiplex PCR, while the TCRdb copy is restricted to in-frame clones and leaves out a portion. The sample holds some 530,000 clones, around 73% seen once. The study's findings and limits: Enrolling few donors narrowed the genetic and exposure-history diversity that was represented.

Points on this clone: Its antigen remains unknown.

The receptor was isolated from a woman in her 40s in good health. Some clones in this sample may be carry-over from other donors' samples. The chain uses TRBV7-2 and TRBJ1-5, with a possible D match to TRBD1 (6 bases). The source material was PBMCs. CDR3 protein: CASSLVGGPVGNQPQHF. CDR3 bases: TGTGCCAGCAGCTTAGTTGGGGGGCCGGTGGGCAATCAGCCCCAGCATTTT. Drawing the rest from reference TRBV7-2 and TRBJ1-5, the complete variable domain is GAGVSQSPSNKVTEKGKDVELRCDPISGHTALYWYRQSLGQGLEFLIYFQGNSAPDKSGLPSDRFSAERTGGSVSTLTIQRTQQEDSAVYLCASSLVGGPVGNQPQHFGDGTRLSIL.